This is a list of T cell receptor beta chains from one sample in a study of immune cell composition in non-small cell lung cancer. Using immunoSEQ multiplex PCR, the repertoire was profiled, and TCRdb retains in-frame clones only, with some absent. Here the sample spans roughly 6,600 clones, 70% being singletons. Sequencing input: lung tumor tissue. These receptors came from a human donor with non-small cell lung cancer. The CDR3 runs from the conserved cysteine through the conserved F or W. The order of the fields is D gene, V gene, clone size, J gene, CDR3 DNA, CDR3 protein. A D gene is named only where the DNA matches it firmly. Clone sizes are given selectively: once, few, many, or a class where the clone is expanded.

>NA|TRBV19|NA|TRBJ2-7
TGTGCCAGTAGTATAGATCGTAACTTATACTACGAGCAGTACTTC
CASSIDRNLYYEQYF
>NA|TRBV9|NA|TRBJ1-2
TGTGCCAGCAGCGTAGAGCAGGTGCATTCACCTAACTATGGCTACACCTTC
CASSVEQVHSPNYGYTF
>NA|TRBV6-5|NA|TRBJ1-1
TGTGCCAGCAGTTATCGGGCAGGGCCTAGGGCTTTCTTT
CASSYRAGPRAFF
>TRBD2|TRBV19|few|TRBJ2-1
TGTGCCAGTAGTACCGGGACTAGCGCTTACAATGAGCAGTTCTTC
CASSTGTSAYNEQFF
>NA|TRBV10-3|NA|TRBJ1-5
TGTGCCATCAGCCCCACAGTTAATAGCAATCAGCCCCAGCATTTT
CAISPTVNSNQPQHF
>NA|TRBV19|few|TRBJ2-6
TGTGCCAGTAGTATAGATCGTGGGGGCGCTGGGGCCAACGTCCTGACTTTC
CASSIDRGGAGANVLTF
>NA|TRBV18|NA|TRBJ1-5
TGTGCCAGCTCACCACGGACAGCTAGAAATCAGCCCCAGCATTTT
CASSPRTARNQPQHF
>NA|TRBV7-9|NA|TRBJ2-2
TGTGCCAGCAGCTTAATAGTCGACAGCTTGAACACCGGGGAGCTGTTTTTT
CASSLIVDSLNTGELFF
>TRBD1|TRBV30|NA|TRBJ2-7
TGTGCCTGGAGTGTCCGTCCGGGACAGGGGACCTACGAGCAGTACTTC
CAWSVRPGQGTYEQYF
>TRBD1|TRBV19|medium-sized|TRBJ2-7
TGTGCCAGTAGTAAAGCCTCGGACAGGGTTTCTGTCTACGAGCAGTACTTC
CASSKASDRVSVYEQYF
>NA|TRBV27|NA|TRBJ1-5
TGTGCCAGCAGTGCGACTGTTAATCAGCCCCAGCATTTT
CASSATVNQPQHF
>TRBD1|TRBV7-9|NA|TRBJ2-7
TGTGCCAGCAGCTTAACAGGGGTTCTGTACGAGCAGTACTTC
CASSLTGVLYEQYF
>NA|TRBV9|NA|TRBJ2-2
TGTGCCAGCAGCGTTTTAGCAGCGAACACCGGGGAGCTGTTTTTT
CASSVLAANTGELFF
>TRBD1|TRBV30|NA|TRBJ1-1
TGTGCCTGGGCCAAACGGGCCCCAGGGACAGCTGACACTGAAGCTTTCTTT
CAWAKRAPGTADTEAFF
>NA|TRBV7-9|NA|TRBJ2-5
TGTGCCAGCAGCTTAGTAGTCGTAGCTCTGGAGACCCAGTACTTC
CASSLVVVALETQYF
>TRBD1|TRBV5-6|NA|TRBJ2-7
TGTGCCAGCAGCGGCCGGGACAGCCAGACGCAGTACTTC
CASSGRDSQTQYF
>TRBD1|TRBV19|NA|TRBJ2-2
TGTGCCAGTAGTACCTACCAAGGACAGGGGGCATACACCGGGGAGCTGTTTTTT
CASSTYQGQGAYTGELFF
>NA|TRBV29-1|NA|TRBJ2-3
TGCAGCGTTCGAGCCGGGGGTACAGATACGCAGTATTTT
CSVRAGGTDTQYF
>NA|TRBV6-1|NA|TRBJ2-7
TGTGCCAGCATTGCGTCTACCTACGAGCAGTACTTC
CASIASTYEQYF
>NA|TRBV25-1|NA|TRBJ2-3
TGTGCCAGCAGTGCAGGGACTTCTACATGGGGAGATACGCAGTATTTT
CASSAGTSTWGDTQYF
>TRBD1|TRBV30|NA|TRBJ2-1
TGTGCCTGGAGTGTTTGGTGGACAGGCGCTGACGGTAGCTACAATGAGCAGTTCTTC
CAWSVWWTGADGSYNEQFF
>TRBD1|TRBV27|NA|TRBJ1-5
TGTGCCAGCAGTTTATTTGGACAGGGCATGATTCGCAATCAGCCCCAGCATTTT
CASSLFGQGMIRNQPQHF
>NA|TRBV9|NA|TRBJ2-3
TGTGCCAGCAGCGTAGAACAGGGACGTACAGATACGCAGTATTTT
CASSVEQGRTDTQYF
>TRBD1|TRBV28|NA|TRBJ2-2
TGTGCCAGCGCAAGACAGGGGGCGATTTTTGCCGGGGAGCTGTTTTTT
CASARQGAIFAGELFF
>TRBD2|TRBV5-5|NA|TRBJ2-3
TGTGCCAGCAGCTTGGTGTTAGCGGGGGCCGATCCCACAGATACGCAGTATTTT
CASSLVLAGADPTDTQYF
>NA|TRBV7-9|NA|TRBJ1-1
TGTGCCAGCAGCTTAGTCTCAGGGGTTGTTACTGAAGCTTTCTTT
CASSLVSGVVTEAFF
>NA|TRBV6-5|NA|TRBJ2-5
TGTGCCAGCAGACAATCTGGACTATATTCTGAGACCCAGTACTTC
CASRQSGLYSETQYF
>TRBD2|TRBV5-1|NA|TRBJ2-2
TGCGCCAGCCAAAAAGGGACTAGCGGGGATACGGACACCGGGGAGCTGTTTTTT
CASQKGTSGDTDTGELFF
>NA|TRBV5-1|few|TRBJ2-5
TGCGCCAGCAGCTTGGAAGGGGTTCTCAATAGGGTAGGGACCCAGTACTTC
CASSLEGVLNRVGTQYF
>NA|TRBV6-6|NA|TRBJ2-5
TGTGCCAGCAGTTACGTTGGGGGGCAAGAGACCCAGTACTTC
CASSYVGGQETQYF
>TRBD1|TRBV5-5|NA|TRBJ2-7
TGTGCCAGCAGCCCCGGGACAGGGGCGTTGCGGGGAACTTACGAGCAGTACTTC
CASSPGTGALRGTYEQYF
>TRBD2|TRBV30|NA|TRBJ2-1
TGTGCCTGGACCCAAATTGCCTTAGCGGGCTACAATGAGCAGTTCTTC
CAWTQIALAGYNEQFF
>NA|TRBV18|NA|TRBJ1-1
TGTGCCAGCTCACCGGTTGGGGGCCGTTTTACTGAAGCTTTCTTT
CASSPVGGRFTEAFF
>TRBD1|TRBV28|NA|TRBJ2-7
TGTGCCACAATCAATCCGGGACAGGCGGGTGAGCAGTACTTC
CATINPGQAGEQYF
>NA|TRBV18|few|TRBJ1-2
TGTGCCAGCTCACTCGCGGCGGAGTTCATTTCTAACTATGGCTACACCTTC
CASSLAAEFISNYGYTF
>NA|TRBV12-5|NA|TRBJ1-5
TGTGCTAGTGGTTTGGTACTGAGAGGGCGCCTGGTTCAGCCCCAGCATTTT
CASGLVLRGRLVQPQHF
>NA|TRBV5-1|NA|TRBJ2-5
TGCGCCAGCAGCTCGGGCGACACCGGTGGGGCGGCCCAGTACTTC
CASSSGDTGGAAQYF
>TRBD1|TRBV2|medium-sized|TRBJ2-2
TGTGCCAGCAGGGGGACAGCCGGGGAGCTGTTTTTT
CASRGTAGELFF
>TRBD1|TRBV5-5|few|TRBJ2-5
TGTGCCAGCAGCTGGACAGGGGGCCAGGAGACCCAGTACTTC
CASSWTGGQETQYF
>NA|TRBV18|NA|TRBJ2-7
TGTGCCAGCTCACGAGGCGCCGTCACCTACGAGCAGTACTTC
CASSRGAVTYEQYF